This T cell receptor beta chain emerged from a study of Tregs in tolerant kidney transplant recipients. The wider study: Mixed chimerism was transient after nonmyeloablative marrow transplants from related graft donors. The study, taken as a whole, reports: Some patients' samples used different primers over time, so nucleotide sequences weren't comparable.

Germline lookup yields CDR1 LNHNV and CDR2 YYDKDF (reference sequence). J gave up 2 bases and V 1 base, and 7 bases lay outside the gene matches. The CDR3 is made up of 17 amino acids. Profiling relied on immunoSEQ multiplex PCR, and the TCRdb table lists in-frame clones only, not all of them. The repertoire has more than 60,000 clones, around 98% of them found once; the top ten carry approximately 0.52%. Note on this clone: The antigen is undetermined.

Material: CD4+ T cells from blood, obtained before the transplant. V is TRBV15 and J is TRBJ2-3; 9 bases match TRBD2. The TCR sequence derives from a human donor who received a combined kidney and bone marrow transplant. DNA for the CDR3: TGTGCCACCAGCAGAGTGGTTAGCGGGAGCCACACAGATACGCAGTATTTT. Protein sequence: CATSRVVSGSHTDTQYF.